This record looks at one TCR beta chain sequence and its context. What it recognizes is unknown. Here immunoSEQ multiplex PCR was the method, and the copy in TCRdb shows in-frame clones only, minus some. This table has around 70,000 clones, around 96% appearing once. The sample is drawn from a study of cytomegalovirus exposure and HLA in healthy donors. Study findings and constraints: The tendency of first-cohort TCR clusters to co-occur in the roughly 120 validation repertoires was the finding of a later analysis. Cytomegalovirus status was reportedly diagnosed by the classifier with high specificity and sensitivity. Cytomegalovirus association was assigned to under 200 TCR beta chains.

The CDR3 loop spans 17 amino acids. Trimming cost V 8 bases and J 0 bases, with 19 bases left between them. Germline CDR1 reads SGHAT; CDR2 reads FQNNGV. Sequencing was performed on PBMCs. The TCR originated in a man aged 18 to 29 in good health and CMV-seronegative. The chain uses TRBV11-2 and TRBJ2-2; weak D call: TRBD1 (6 bases). Here the CDR3 DNA reads TGTGCCAGCGAGACACAAAGGGGACATACGAACACCGGGGAGCTGTTTTTT. Translated: CASETQRGHTNTGELFF.